The 3 T cell receptor beta chains below were found in one sample sequenced in a study of OX40 agonist ivuxolimab in advanced cancers. Sequenced by immunoSEQ multiplex PCR; TCRdb stores in-frame clones only, minus some. This sample carries roughly 44,000 clones, approximately 80% of them seen once, and the ten largest clones take roughly 6.8%. Sequences were derived from CD4+ or CD8+ T cells sorted from blood, sampled in a trial of the OX40 agonist ivuxolimab. These receptor sequences come from an adult with an advanced solid tumor such as melanoma, head and neck, liver or kidney cancer.

This clone was picked up a small number of times. The CDR3 sequence is CASSSSGGTSTDTQYF. CDR3 nucleotide sequence: TGTGCCAGCAGTTCCTCGGGGGGCACTAGCACAGATACGCAGTATTTT. The chain uses TRBV27 and TRBJ2-3; TRBD2 is a possible D gene (7 bases). This CDR3 has 16 amino acids. Trimming cost V 4 bases and J 0 bases, with 14 bases left between them. Germline V gene sequence: CDR1 MNHEY, CDR2 SMNVEV (reference sequence).

V and J are TRBV29-1 and TRBJ1-4; the D is unclear. The CDR3 contains 13 residues. Trimming stripped 7 bases from V and 3 bases from J, with 12 bases between. The germline CDR1 and CDR2 sequences are SQVTM and ANQGSEA. The CDR3 here is CSDRPAANEKLFF. The DNA for the CDR3 is TGCAGCGACCGACCGGCGGCTAATGAAAAACTGTTTTTT.

This chain connects TRBV29-1 to TRBJ2-5; D may be TRBD2 (7 bases). Trimming shortened V by 0 bases and J by 11 bases, and 16 bases separated the two germline ends. The CDR3 totals 13 residues. In germline, CDR1 is SQVTM, CDR2 ANQGSEA. CDR3 sequence: CSVEEGGAGQQYF. CDR3 DNA sequence: TGCAGCGTTGAAGAGGGGGGGGCTGGGCAGCAGTACTTC.